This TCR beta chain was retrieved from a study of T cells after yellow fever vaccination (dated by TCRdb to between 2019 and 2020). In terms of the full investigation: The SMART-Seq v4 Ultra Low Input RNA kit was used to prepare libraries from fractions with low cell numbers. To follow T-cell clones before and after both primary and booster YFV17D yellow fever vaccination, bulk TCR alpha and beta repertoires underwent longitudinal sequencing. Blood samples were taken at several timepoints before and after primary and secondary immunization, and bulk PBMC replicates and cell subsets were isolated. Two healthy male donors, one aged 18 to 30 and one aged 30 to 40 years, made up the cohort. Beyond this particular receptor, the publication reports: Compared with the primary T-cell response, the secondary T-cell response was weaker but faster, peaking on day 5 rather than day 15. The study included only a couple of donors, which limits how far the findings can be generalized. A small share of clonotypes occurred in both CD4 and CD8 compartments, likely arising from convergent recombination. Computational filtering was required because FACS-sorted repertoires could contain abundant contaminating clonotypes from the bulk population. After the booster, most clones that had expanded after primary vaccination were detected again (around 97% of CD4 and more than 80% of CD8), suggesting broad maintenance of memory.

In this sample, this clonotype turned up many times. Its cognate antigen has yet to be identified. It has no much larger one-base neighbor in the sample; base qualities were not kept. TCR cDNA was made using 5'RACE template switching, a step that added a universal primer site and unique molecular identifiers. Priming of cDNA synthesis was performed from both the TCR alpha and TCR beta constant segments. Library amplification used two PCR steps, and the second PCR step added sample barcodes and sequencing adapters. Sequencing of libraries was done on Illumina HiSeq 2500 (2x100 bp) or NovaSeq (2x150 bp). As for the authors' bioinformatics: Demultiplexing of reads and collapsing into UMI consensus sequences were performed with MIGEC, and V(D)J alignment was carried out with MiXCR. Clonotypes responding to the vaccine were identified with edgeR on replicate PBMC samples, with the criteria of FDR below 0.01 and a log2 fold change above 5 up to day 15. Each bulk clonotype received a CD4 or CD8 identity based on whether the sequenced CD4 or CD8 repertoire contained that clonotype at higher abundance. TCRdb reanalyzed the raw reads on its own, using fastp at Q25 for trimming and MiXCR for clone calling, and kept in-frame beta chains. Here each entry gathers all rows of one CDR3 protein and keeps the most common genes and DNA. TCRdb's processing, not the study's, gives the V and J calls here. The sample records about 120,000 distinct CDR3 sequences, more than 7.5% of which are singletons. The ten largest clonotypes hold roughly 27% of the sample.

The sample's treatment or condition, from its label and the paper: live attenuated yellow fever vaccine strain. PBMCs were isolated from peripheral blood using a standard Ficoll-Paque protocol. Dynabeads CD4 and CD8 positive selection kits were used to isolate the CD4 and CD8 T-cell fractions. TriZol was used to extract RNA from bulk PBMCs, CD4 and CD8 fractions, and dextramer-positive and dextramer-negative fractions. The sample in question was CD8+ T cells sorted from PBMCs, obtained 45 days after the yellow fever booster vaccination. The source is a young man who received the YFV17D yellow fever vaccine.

The CDR3 region has the sequence CASSPGFSTDTQYF. The nucleotide sequence is TGTGCCAGCAGTCCCGGGTTTAGCACAGATACGCAGTATTTT. The chain couples TRBV27 to TRBJ2-3; there is no confident call for the D gene. Deletion took 5 bases off V and 0 bases off J, with a span of 9 bases between the germline ends. Its CDR3 holds 14 amino acids, cysteine through phenylalanine. Of the read, only the CDR3 DNA is kept; its 42 bases are in frame from base 1. The germline V gene (reference sequence) specifies MNHEY as CDR1 and SMNVEV as CDR2.